Sequencing of this T cell receptor (beta chain) was carried out in a study of T cell responses to AZD1222 COVID-19 vaccine. Some clones are missing from TCRdb's copy, which holds only in-frame ones; the method was immunoSEQ multiplex PCR. The sample lists about 130,000 clones; roughly 88% were seen once. This clone has a single count. The sequenced sample was peripheral blood, obtained on day 0 of AZD1222 vaccination. This receptor was obtained from an adult in good health.

The CDR3 nucleotides are TGCAGCGTTGAAGCCAGGGCCGGCACTGAAGCTTTCTTT. This translates into CSVEARAGTEAFF. This chain uses TRBV29-1 with TRBJ1-1, with D tentatively TRBD1 (5 bases). The CDR3 length is 13 residues. CDR1 is SQVTM, CDR2 ANQGSEA, per germline. V gave up 1 base and J gave up 4 bases, with 10 bases separating them.